The 19 T cell receptor beta chains below were found in one sample sequenced in a study of CD8 T cells in ankylosing spondylitis. Study results and limitations: Roughly eight highly homologous variants formed a TCR beta motif that appeared characteristic of ankylosing spondylitis blood.

No antigen has been assigned to these receptors. TCRdb reprocessed the 5' RACE reads with MiXCR, giving one entry per CDR3 protein. The table lists fewer than 500,000 distinct CDR3 sequences, approximately 26% of them singletons. The sample comprised blood, either unsorted or a sorted T cell fraction (not recorded which). Every receptor here comes from a male donor with ankylosing spondylitis.

This clonotype was detected only a few times. V usage is TRBV5-1 and J usage is TRBJ2-2; D is possibly TRBD2 (6 bases). Germline lookup yields CDR1 SGHRS and CDR2 YFSETQ. This CDR3 comprises 15 residues. V lost 4 bases and J 3 bases, leaving 13 bases between the germline ends. The CDR3: CASSGRERDTGELFF. The DNA of the CDR3 is TGCGCCAGCAGCGGCCGGGAGAGAGACACCGGGGAGCTGTTTTTT.

The rearrangement joins TRBV25-1 to TRBJ1-1; D gene ambiguous. The germline V gene has CDR1 MGHDK and CDR2 SYGVNS. V gave up 3 bases and J gave up 1 base, with 15 bases separating them. The CDR3 is 16 residues long. CDR3 amino acids: CASSDSFGRGNTEAFF. CDR3 sequence (DNA): TGTGCCAGCAGTGATTCTTTCGGCCGGGGGAACACTGAAGCTTTCTTT.

CDR3 coding DNA: TGTGCCAGCAGAGACCGGGACATACAGAGCTCCTATAATTCACCCCTCCACTTT. As protein: CASRDRDIQSSYNSPLHF. The V call is TRBV21-1, the J call TRBJ1-6; no check of the table's D call, TRBD1, against the DNA was made. TRBV21-1 is tagged as a pseudogene. This CDR3 has 18 residues.

This clonotype was observed a handful of times. The CDR3 spells CASSFQIHYGYTF. CDR3 nucleotide sequence: TGTGCCAGCAGCTTCCAGATTCACTATGGCTACACCTTC. V gene TRBV5-5 combines with J gene TRBJ1-2; D remains unclear. V gave up 2 bases and J gave up 3 bases, with 8 bases separating them. Germline V gene data show CDR1 as SGHKS and CDR2 as YYEKEE (reference sequence). The CDR3 consists of 13 residues. The entire variable domain, with the rest obtained from reference TRBV5-5 and TRBJ1-2, is as follows: DAGVTQSPTHLIKTRGQQVTLRCSPISGHKSVSWYQQVLGQGPQFIFQYYEKEERGRGNFPDRFSARQFPNYSSELNVNALLLGDSALYLCASSFQIHYGYTFGSGTRLTVV.

The chain recombines TRBV7-9 with TRBJ2-3; D possibly corresponds to TRBD2 (6 bases). The CDR3 totals 15 residues. V was clipped by 2 bases and J by 4 bases, with 13 bases between them. Germline V gene sequence: CDR1 SEHNR, CDR2 FQNEAQ (reference sequence). CDR3 residues: CASSLPAGGSDTQYF. The CDR3 nucleotides are TGTGCCAGCAGCTTACCCGCTGGGGGGTCAGATACGCAGTATTTT. The full variable domain, rest sourced from reference TRBV7-9 and TRBJ2-3, is DTGVSQNPRHKITKRGQNVTFRCDPISEHNRLYWYRQTLGQGPEFLTYFQNEAQLEKSRLLSDRFSAERPKGSFSTLEIQRTEQGDSAMYLCASSLPAGGSDTQYFGPGTRLTVL.

The chain links TRBV12-5 to TRBJ1-5, with a tentative D call TRBD1 (6 bases). CDR3 length: 17 amino acids. The germline CDR1 and CDR2 sequences are LGHNT and FRNRAP. V was clipped by 5 bases and J by 1 base, with 18 bases between them. CDR3 sequence reads: CASGPGQSSLSNQPQHF. CDR3 DNA: TGTGCTAGTGGTCCCGGACAGAGTAGTTTAAGCAATCAGCCCCAGCATTTT.

This sequence joins TRBV20-1 and TRBJ2-1, with TRBD1 as a possible D gene (6 bases). Germline-derived CDR1 and CDR2 are DFQATT and SNEGSKA (reference sequence). The V and J ends lost 4 bases and 9 bases respectively, with 13 bases between them. CDR3 length: 12 residues. CDR3 amino acids: CSANRGSGEQFF. CDR3 nucleotides: TGCAGTGCTAATAGGGGGTCGGGTGAGCAGTTCTTC.

The chain joins TRBV4-1 to TRBJ2-7, with 10 bases identical to TRBD2. Trimming at V came to 4 bases and at J to 2 bases, leaving 8 bases not matched to a gene. The CDR3 loop spans 16 amino acids. Germline V gene sequence: CDR1 MGHRA, CDR2 YSYEKL. The CDR3 coding sequence is TGCGCCAGCAGCCGCCTACTAGCGGGAAGGCCCTACGAGCAGTACGTC. This codes for CASSRLLAGRPYEQYV.

This clonotype has only a few counts. The chain links TRBV20-1 to TRBJ1-3; no clear D gene. The CDR3 runs 13 residues. Germline-derived CDR1 and CDR2 are DFQATT and SNEGSKA (reference sequence). V shed 6 bases and J shed 0 bases, with 9 bases lying between them. For the CDR3, the DNA is TGCAGTGCGAAGGCCCCCTCTGGAAACACCATATATTTT. Amino acids: CSAKAPSGNTIYF.

This clonotype was observed a few times. This chain uses TRBV12-3 or TRBV12-4 with TRBJ2-7; TRBD1 agrees at 9 bases. Trimming at V came to 3 bases and at J to 5 bases, leaving 5 bases not matched to a gene. CDR3 length equals 14 residues. The CDR3: CASSFGTGTDEQYV. For the CDR3, the DNA is TGTGCCAGCAGTTTCGGGACAGGGACGGACGAGCAGTACGTC.

This clonotype was picked up a small number of times. The chain uses TRBV10-3 and TRBJ2-3; 8 positions match TRBD2. CDR1 is ENHRY and CDR2 is SYGVKD in the germline V gene. The junction had 5 bases not matched to a gene; V was cut back by 4 bases and J by 2 bases. The length of the CDR3 is 15 residues. CDR3 protein: CAISVGLALTDTQYF. CDR3 nucleotides: TGTGCCATCAGTGTAGGACTAGCCCTCACAGATACGCAGTATTTT.

This chain uses TRBV12-3 or TRBV12-4 with TRBJ2-1; 9 bases line up with TRBD2. There are 14 residues in the CDR3. Trimming cost V 6 bases and J 4 bases; bases outside gene matches: 4. The CDR3, as DNA: TGTGCCAGCAGGACTAGCGGAAATTACAATGAGCAGTTCTTC. It codes for CASRTSGNYNEQFF.

This clonotype was counted only a few times. The chain carries TRBV24-1 and TRBJ2-1, with a possible D match to TRBD2 (6 bases). This CDR3 spans 14 amino acids. CDR1 KGHDR and CDR2 SFDVKD come from the germline V gene. V was cut by 4 bases and J by 3 bases, with 9 bases left in between. The CDR3 nucleotides are TGTGCCACCAGTGAAACGGGACTCTACAATGAGCAGTTCTTC. Amino acid sequence: CATSETGLYNEQFF.

This clonotype turned up a few times. CDR3 in amino acids: CATAEQISTDTQYF. Here the CDR3 DNA reads TGTGCCACCGCGGAGCAGATTAGCACAGATACGCAGTATTTT. The chain recombines TRBV15 with TRBJ2-3, with no clear D. The CDR3 runs to 14 residues. Germline V gene lookup returns CDR1 LNHNV and CDR2 YYDKDF (reference sequence). The V end lost 8 bases, the J end lost 0 bases, and 12 bases lay between the germline ends.

This clonotype was detected only a few times. The CDR3 sequence: CASSQDGLHNSPLHF. The CDR3 DNA is TGTGCCAGCAGCCAGGACGGACTACATAATTCACCCCTCCACTTT. This chain uses TRBV7-9 with TRBJ1-6; the D is unclear. Germline V gene data show CDR1 as SEHNR and CDR2 as FQNEAQ (reference sequence). V lost 5 bases, J lost 5 bases, and 13 bases lay in between. The CDR3 totals 15 residues.

The chain joins TRBV29-1 to TRBJ2-7, with a weak D call TRBD1 (6 bases). CDR1 and CDR2 (germline): SQVTM, ANQGSEA. The CDR3 totals 14 residues. V lost 4 bases to trimming and J lost 3 bases, with 16 bases between them. The DNA of the CDR3 is TGCAGCGTTGGTATTGCGGACAGCGACTACGAGCAGTACTTC. Its protein is CSVGIADSDYEQYF.

The sample holds a few counts of this clonotype. The CDR3 sequence is CASSLRGSVGYTF. As DNA, the CDR3 is TGTGCCAGCAGTTTAAGGGGCTCTGTCGGCTACACCTTC. J is TRBJ1-2 and V is TRBV12-3 or TRBV12-4; possible D gene TRBD1, 5 bases. CDR3 size: 13 residues. Trimming shortened V by 2 bases and J by 8 bases, and 12 bases separated the two germline ends.

The chain combines TRBV11-1 with TRBJ2-1; D perhaps matches TRBD2 (7 bases). The CDR3 has 20 amino acids. The V end was cut by 4 bases, the J end by 8 bases, with 33 bases between. Germline CDR1 and CDR2: SGHAT and FQDESV (reference sequence). CDR3 DNA sequence: TGTGCCAGCAGCTCCCGGTTGACCATCCAAGATGGGGGGGCGATGGATGAGCAGTTCTTC. Protein product: CASSSRLTIQDGGAMDEQFF.

In this sample, this clonotype turned up a few times. The chain joins TRBV6-1 to TRBJ1-1; D perhaps matches TRBD1 (6 bases). The CDR3 totals 14 residues. CDR1 is MNHNS, CDR2 SASEGT, per germline. Trimming shortened V by 5 bases and J by 0 bases, and 10 bases separated the two germline ends. The CDR3 sequence: CASSLNRVNTEAFF. The CDR3 bases are TGTGCCAGCAGTCTCAACAGGGTGAACACTGAAGCTTTCTTT.